The entry below describes one TCR beta chain. Source study methods: Amplifying reference gene primers gave estimates of nucleated cell counts. The data were produced by immunoSEQ multiplex PCR, yet TCRdb's version contains in-frame clones alone and is incomplete. V and J calls and clone size come straight from that table; D and trimming were deduced from the DNA. Of 90,000 to 130,000 clones in the sample, around four fifths were seen once. This CDR3 has 17 residues. V lost 0 bases to trimming and J lost 0 bases; unmatched junction nucleotides: 5. Germline CDR1 and CDR2: SGHNT and YYREEE (reference sequence). The data stem from a study of blood T cell repertoires in COVID-19. Study-level information: Sites in the United States, Italy and Spain provided acute and convalescent COVID-19 samples. T cells, B-cell-depleted T cells, or PBMCs provided the cDNA or gDNA that served as material.

Sequencing used peripheral blood. The chain links TRBV5-4 to TRBJ1-3; 8 bases map to TRBD1. The clonotype comes from a man in his sixties or seventies with acute or convalescent COVID-19. The CDR3 region has the DNA TGTGCCAGCAGCTTGGCGAACAGGGGGAGCTCTGGAAACACCATATATTTT. It encodes CASSLANRGSSGNTIYF.